What follows describes a single T cell receptor beta chain. Its target is not known. The CDR3 end is not reached by the read, which stops 3 residues before it; the germline J gene fills it in. The method was immunoSEQ multiplex PCR; TCRdb's version includes in-frame clones alone and lacks a portion of them. The table for this sample gives around 30,000 clones. Germline V gives CDR1 ENHRY, CDR2 SYGVKD. Trimming took 0 bases from V and 6 from J, leaving 12 bases between them. The CDR3 spans 15 residues. The sample originates from a study of Tregs in tolerant kidney transplant recipients. Broader study findings: For some patients, primers changed over time, blocking nucleotide-level comparison. Biological reproducibility was not directly addressed, but technical replication error appeared minimal. The most relevant donor-specific Treg TCRbeta repertoire apparently came from expansion with activated donor B cells.

Related graft donors supplied nonmyeloablative bone marrow transplants, and mixed chimerism was transient. The source is a human patient who received a combined kidney and bone marrow transplant. The graft donor may account for some of the T cells. The rearrangement links TRBV10-3 to TRBJ1-5, with D possibly being TRBD1 (5 bases). Material: CD4+ T cells from blood (PBMCs), obtained 24 months after the transplant. The DNA read from the CDR3 is TGTGCCATCAGTGAGTCGAAGGGGCAGCGTCAGCCC. Translation gives CAISESKGQRQP. The CDR3 reads in full as CAISESKGQRQPQHF.